Listed here is a single T cell receptor (beta chain). Antigen specificity is unknown. The data were taken from a study of monozygotic twins with inflammatory bowel disease. TCRdb reprocessed the 5' RACE reads and stores each CDR3 protein as one record, lacking DNA. This specimen shows approximately 110,000 distinct CDR3 sequences; the ten leading clones hold around 12%. This CDR3 has 16 residues. The germline CDR1 and CDR2 sequences are LGHNA and YSLEER. Study outcomes and limitations: Individual T cell subtypes were not distinguishable.

The chain carries TRBV4-3 and TRBJ2-1; TCRdb reports TRBD1, a call that lacks DNA to check it against. This receptor was identified in a human donor with ulcerative colitis or Crohn's disease, or a healthy co-twin of an affected twin (not recorded which). Sequencing was carried out using blood. The CDR3 is CASSQNRDRGYSEQFF.